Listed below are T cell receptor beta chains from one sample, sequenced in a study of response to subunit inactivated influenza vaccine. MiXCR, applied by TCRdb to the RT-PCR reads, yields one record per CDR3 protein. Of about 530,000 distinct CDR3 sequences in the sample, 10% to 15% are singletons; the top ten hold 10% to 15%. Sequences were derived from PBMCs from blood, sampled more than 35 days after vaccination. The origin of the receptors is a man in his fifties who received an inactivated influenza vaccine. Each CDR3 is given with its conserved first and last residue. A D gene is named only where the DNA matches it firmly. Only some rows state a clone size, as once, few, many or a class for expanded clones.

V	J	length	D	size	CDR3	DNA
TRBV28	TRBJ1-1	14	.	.	CASSSRQDPTVAFF	TGTGCCAGCAGTTCCCGGCAGGACCCGACTGTGGCTTTCTTT
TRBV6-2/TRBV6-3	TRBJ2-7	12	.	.	CASSWTIYEQYF	TGTGCCAGCAGCTGGACCATCTACGAGCAGTACTTC
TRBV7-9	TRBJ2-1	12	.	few	CASSQIGQLVFF	TGTGCCAGCAGCCAAATTGGACAGTTAGTATTCTTC
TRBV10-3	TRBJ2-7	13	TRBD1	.	CAIQDRGRYEQYF	TGTGCCATCCAGGACAGGGGCCGCTACGAGCAGTACTTC
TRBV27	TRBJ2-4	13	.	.	CASSLNPTGIQYF	TGTGCCAGCAGTTTGAACCCGACAGGCATTCAGTACTTC
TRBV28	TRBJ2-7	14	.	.	CASSQRRGLYEQYF	TGTGCCAGCAGCCAAAGGAGGGGCCTGTACGAGCAGTACTTC
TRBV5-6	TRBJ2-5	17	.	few	CASSLAEAFRTQETQYF	TGTGCCAGCAGCTTGGCCGAGGCATTTCGGACCCAAGAGACCCAGTACTTC
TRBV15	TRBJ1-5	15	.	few	CATSRDTGFNQPQHF	TGTGCCACCAGCAGAGATACAGGATTTAATCAGCCCCAGCATTTT
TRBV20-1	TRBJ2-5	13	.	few	CSARDSRSETQYF	TGCAGTGCTAGAGATTCCAGGAGTGAGACCCAGTACTTC
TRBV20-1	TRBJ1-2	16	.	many	CSARVPGGDPNYGYTF	TGCAGTGCTAGAGTACCGGGGGGAGATCCTAACTATGGCTACACCTTC
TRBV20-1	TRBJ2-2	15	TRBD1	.	CSALLGQGTTGELFF	TGCAGTGCCTTACTCGGACAGGGGACGACCGGGGAGCTGTTTTTT
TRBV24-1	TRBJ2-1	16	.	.	CATSVASVVSGNEQFF	TGTGCCACCAGTGTTGCTAGTGTTGTATCGGGCAATGAGCAGTTCTTC
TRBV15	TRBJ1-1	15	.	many	CATSRDITVNTEAFF	TGTGCCACCAGCAGAGATATAACGGTGAACACTGAAGCTTTCTTT
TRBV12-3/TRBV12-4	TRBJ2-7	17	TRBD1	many	CASSSIKMTGVNYEQYF	TGTGCCAGCAGTTCCATAAAGATGACAGGGGTTAACTACGAGCAGTACTTC
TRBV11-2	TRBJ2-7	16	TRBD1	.	CASSLEARGRLYEQYF	TGTGCCAGCAGCTTAGAGGCGAGGGGGCGTCTCTACGAGCAGTACTTC
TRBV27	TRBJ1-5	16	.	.	CASSAYSGGVGQPQHF	TGTGCCAGCAGCGCCTATTCCGGAGGGGTTGGTCAGCCCCAGCATTTT
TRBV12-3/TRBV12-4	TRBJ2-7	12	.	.	CASSIVPYEQYF	TGTGCCAGCAGTATTGTCCCCTACGAGCAGTACTTC
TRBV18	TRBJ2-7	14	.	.	CASSPSGATYEQYF	TGTGCCAGCTCACCATCAGGTGCGACCTACGAGCAGTACTTC
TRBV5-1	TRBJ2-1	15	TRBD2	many	CASSFPLAGGNEQFF	TGCGCCAGCAGCTTCCCCCTAGCGGGAGGTAATGAGCAGTTCTTC
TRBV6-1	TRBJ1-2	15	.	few	CASSDNFQGVSGYTF	TGTGCCAGCAGCGACAATTTTCAGGGAGTAAGCGGCTACACCTTC
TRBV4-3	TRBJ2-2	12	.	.	CASSQITGELFF	TGCGCCAGCAGCCAGATCACCGGGGAGCTGTTTTTT
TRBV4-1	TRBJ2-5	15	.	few	CASSQASRRTETQYF	TGCGCCAGCAGCCAAGCCTCTCGGAGGACAGAGACCCAGTACTTC
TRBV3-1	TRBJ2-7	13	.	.	CASSRGARYEQYF	TGTGCCAGCAGCCGGGGGGCTCGTTACGAGCAGTACTTC
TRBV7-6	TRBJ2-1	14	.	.	CASSLNFGVDEQFF	TGTGCCAGCAGCTTAAATTTTGGTGTCGATGAGCAGTTCTTC
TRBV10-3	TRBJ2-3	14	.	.	CAISRTTSTDTQYF	TGTGCCATCAGCCGGACGACCAGCACAGATACGCAGTATTTT
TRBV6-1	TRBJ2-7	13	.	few	CASSERNPYEQYF	TGTGCCAGCAGTGAACGAAACCCCTACGAGCAGTACTTC
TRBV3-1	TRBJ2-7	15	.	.	CASSQSHKAPYEQYF	TGTGCCAGCAGCCAAAGTCATAAAGCCCCCTACGAGCAGTACTTC
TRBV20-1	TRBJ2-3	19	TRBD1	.	CSARDLSPPGQGRKDTQYF	TGCAGTGCTAGAGATCTCTCCCCCCCCGGACAGGGGCGCAAGGATACGCAGTATTTT
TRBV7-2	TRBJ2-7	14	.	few	CASSFGTRPREQYF	TGTGCCAGCAGCTTTGGGACTCGCCCTAGAGAGCAGTACTTC
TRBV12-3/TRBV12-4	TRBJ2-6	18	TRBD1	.	CASSSYDRGASGANVLTF	TGTGCCAGCAGTTCCTACGACAGGGGGGCTTCTGGGGCCAACGTCCTGACTTTC
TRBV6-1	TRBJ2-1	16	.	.	CASSEKSRWGYNEQFF	TGTGCCAGCAGTGAAAAATCGCGGTGGGGGTACAATGAGCAGTTCTTC
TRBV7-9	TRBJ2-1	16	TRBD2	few	CASSVGRTSVYNEQFF	TGTGCCAGCAGCGTAGGTAGGACTAGCGTTTACAATGAGCAGTTCTTC
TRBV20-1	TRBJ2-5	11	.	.	CSAILLGTQYF	TGCAGTGCTATACTACTAGGAACCCAGTACTTC
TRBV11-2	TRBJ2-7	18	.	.	CASSLDPGLAAPSQEQYF	TGTGCCAGCAGCTTAGATCCGGGACTTGCAGCACCGTCGCAAGAGCAGTACTTC
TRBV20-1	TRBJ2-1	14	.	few	CSARAGVIYNEQFF	TGCAGTGCTAGAGCGGGAGTAATCTACAATGAGCAGTTCTTC
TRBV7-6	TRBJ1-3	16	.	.	CASSLAATGSGNTIYF	TGTGCCAGCAGCTTAGCCGCGACGGGGAGTGGAAACACCATATATTTT
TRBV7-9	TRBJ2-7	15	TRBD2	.	CASSTGTSVSYEQYF	TGTGCCAGCAGTACCGGGACTAGCGTCTCCTACGAGCAGTACTTC
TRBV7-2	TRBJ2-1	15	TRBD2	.	CASSLVGTSDNEQFF	TGTGCCAGCAGCTTAGTAGGGACTAGCGACAATGAGCAGTTCTTC
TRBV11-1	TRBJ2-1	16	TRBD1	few	CASSPRGQASYNEQFF	TGTGCCAGCAGCCCAAGGGGGCAGGCCTCCTACAATGAGCAGTTCTTC
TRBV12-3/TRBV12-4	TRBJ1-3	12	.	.	CASTHVWNTIYF	TGTGCCAGCACCCATGTATGGAACACCATATATTTT
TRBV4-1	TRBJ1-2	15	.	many	CASSHTGRLNYGYTF	TGCGCCAGCAGCCATACAGGGAGACTTAACTATGGCTACACCTTC
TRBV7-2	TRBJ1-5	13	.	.	CASSLGRAQPQHF	TGTGCCAGCAGCTTAGGTAGGGCGCAGCCCCAGCATTTT